These 30 T cell receptor beta chains share one sample of origin, sequenced in a study of blood T cell repertoires in COVID-19. Method: immunoSEQ multiplex PCR; TCRdb's copy keeps in-frame clones and lacks some. The table records about 160,000 clones, 85% of them present only once. Sequencing was performed on peripheral blood. The origin of the receptors is a human donor with acute or convalescent COVID-19. The donor label of this sample is uncertain.

This chain uses TRBV4-1 with TRBJ2-6, with D unclear. Looked up from germline, CDR1 is MGHRA and CDR2 is YSYEKL. The V end lost 1 base, the J end lost 0 bases, and 10 bases lay between the germline ends. The CDR3 is 17 amino acids. The CDR3 here is CASSQGYGGSGANVLTF. The CDR3 nucleotides are TGCGCCAGCAGCCAAGGCTATGGCGGCTCTGGGGCCAACGTCCTGACTTTC.

The sample holds a few counts of this clone. The chain employs TRBV4-2 and TRBJ1-6; D remains unclear. The CDR3 runs 14 residues. Germline assignment: CDR1 LGHNA and CDR2 YNFKEQ. Trimming pared 1 base from V and 10 bases from J, leaving 11 bases between. The CDR3 DNA sequence: TGTGCCAGCAGCCAAGTGCATAGAGAATCACCCCTCCACTTT. Protein: CASSQVHRESPLHF.

The chain links TRBV18 to TRBJ1-5, with 8 bases matching TRBD1. The trim removed 3 bases at V and 5 bases at J, leaving 9 bases unmatched. There are 16 residues in the CDR3. The germline V gene has CDR1 KGHSH and CDR2 LQKENI. DNA for the CDR3: TGTGCCAGCTCACCCCTCCGGACAGGGACCGATCAGCCCCAGCATTTT. It is translated as CASSPLRTGTDQPQHF. The variable domain in full, with the rest retrieved from reference TRBV18 and TRBJ1-5, is NAGVMQNPRHLVRRRGQEARLRCSPMKGHSHVYWYRQLPEEGLKFMVYLQKENIIDESGMPKERFSAEFPKEGPSILRIQQVVRGDSAAYFCASSPLRTGTDQPQHFGDGTRLSIL.

This clone was observed a handful of times. V usage is TRBV6-1 and J usage is TRBJ2-5; the D gene is possibly TRBD2 (6 bases). The V end was cut by 2 bases, the J end by 4 bases, with 17 bases between. CDR1 MNHNS and CDR2 SASEGT come from the germline V gene. The CDR3 loop spans 16 amino acids. Written as DNA, the CDR3 is TGTGCCAGCAGTGAATTGGAGGGTATCCGGGGAGAGACCCAGTACTTC. This gives the protein CASSELEGIRGETQYF.

CDR3 nucleotides: TGTGCCTGGAAAGGGGTCATGAACACTGAAGCTTTCTTT. Amino acids: CAWKGVMNTEAFF. The V gene is TRBV30, the J gene TRBJ1-1; a possible D gene is TRBD1 (5 bases). The CDR3 has 13 residues. V lost 4 bases to trimming and J lost 0 bases, with 9 bases between them. Germline V CDR1 and CDR2: GTSNPN, SVGIG (reference sequence).

The rearrangement uses TRBV11-3 and TRBJ1-1; 7 nucleotides match TRBD1. From germline, CDR1 is SGHNT and CDR2 YENEEA. The CDR3 loop spans 14 amino acids. The ends lost 1 base at V and 8 bases at J; junction bases unmatched: 7. The DNA of the CDR3 is TGTGCCAGCAGCTTAGCGGGACAGAAAACGGAAGCTTTCTTT. This codes for CASSLAGQKTEAFF.

The table lists this clone with a count of one. The rearrangement joins TRBV2 to TRBJ1-1, with TRBD1 identical over 7 bases. The V and J ends lost 4 bases and 1 base, in that order; junction bases with no gene match: 3. CDR3 length: 14 amino acids. Germline-derived CDR1 and CDR2 are SNHLY and FYNNEI. The CDR3 spells CASSVGQPNTEAFF. CDR3 sequence (DNA): TGTGCCAGCAGTGTGGGACAGCCGAACACTGAAGCTTTCTTT.

This clone was picked up one time. The rearrangement links TRBV9 to TRBJ1-5; D perhaps matches TRBD1 (5 bases). The CDR3 runs 15 residues. The germline CDR1 and CDR2 sequences are SGDLS and YYNGEE. Trimming shortened V by 0 bases and J by 6 bases, and 13 bases separated the two germline ends. Written as DNA, the CDR3 is TGTGCCAGCAGCGTAGAGGCAGGTAGGGGTCAGCCCCAGCATTTT. It codes for CASSVEAGRGQPQHF. The full variable domain, with the rest looked up from reference TRBV9 and TRBJ1-5, is DSGVTQTPKHLITATGQRVTLRCSPRSGDLSVYWYQQSLDQGLQFLIQYYNGEERAKGNILERFSAQQFPDLHSELNLSSLELGDSALYFCASSVEAGRGQPQHFGDGTRLSIL.

The rearrangement uses TRBV20-1 and TRBJ1-6, with a possible D match to TRBD1 (5 bases). V was cut by 5 bases and J by 5 bases, with 19 bases left in between. The CDR3 spans 16 residues. Germline V lookup: CDR1 DFQATT, CDR2 SNEGSKA (reference sequence). The CDR3 bases are TGCAGTGCTCGTGGAATCGAAGGGGAGGATAATTCACCCCTCCACTTT. Protein product: CSARGIEGEDNSPLHF.

This clone has just a few counts. The chain employs TRBV11-2 and TRBJ2-3, with 7 bases aligning to TRBD2. The length of the CDR3 is 16 residues. CDR1 is SGHAT, CDR2 FQNNGV, per germline. V gave up 4 bases and J gave up 6 bases; unmatched junction bases: 13. The CDR3: CASSSYSRQAGDTQYF. As DNA, the CDR3 is TGTGCCAGCAGCTCCTATAGTCGGCAAGCGGGGGATACGCAGTATTTT.

The chain uses TRBV3-1 (or the pseudogene TRBV3-2) and TRBJ1-2, with D uncertain. The germline V and J ends were trimmed by 0 bases and 4 bases, with 3 bases remaining between them. CDR3 length: 12 residues. Germline values: CDR1 LGHDT, CDR2 YNNKEL (reference sequence). The CDR3 nucleotides are TGTGCCAGCAGCCAAGACGGCTATGGCTACACCTTC. This encodes CASSQDGYGYTF.

This chain links TRBV19 with TRBJ1-5; 9 positions agree with TRBD1. Looked up from germline, CDR1 is LNHDA and CDR2 is SQIVND (reference sequence). With 4 bases clipped from V and 3 bases from J, the junction kept 1 base outside the gene matches. The CDR3 totals 14 residues. CDR3 coding DNA: TGTGCCAGTAGTAGGACAGGGGTCAATCAGCCCCAGCATTTT. Its protein product is CASSRTGVNQPQHF.

This sequence joins TRBV14 and TRBJ1-4, with 9 positions matching TRBD1. CDR1 and CDR2 (germline): SGHDN, FVKESK. This CDR3 spans 19 amino acids. Trimming at V came to 3 bases and at J to 1 base, leaving 12 bases not matched to a gene. The CDR3 sequence is CASSHPTDRGSGTNEKLFF. The CDR3 bases are TGTGCCAGCAGCCACCCCACGGACAGGGGCTCCGGAACTAATGAAAAACTGTTTTTT.

The rearrangement links TRBV2 to TRBJ1-3; 8 nucleotides line up with TRBD1. CDR3 size: 14 residues. The V and J ends lost 7 bases and 5 bases, in that order; junction bases with no gene match: 7. Per germline, CDR1 SNHLY and CDR2 FYNNEI. CDR3 DNA sequence: TGTGCCAGCATCTTTCAGGGGGCGAGAAACACCATATATTTT. Its translation: CASIFQGARNTIYF.

The chain combines TRBV5-4 with TRBJ2-2; D is possibly TRBD1 (8 bases). The germline V gene has CDR1 SGHNT and CDR2 YYREEE (reference sequence). CDR3 size: 16 residues. V was trimmed by 4 bases and J by 5 bases, leaving 18 bases between them. The chain's CDR3 is CASSPGGQGGTGELFF. The CDR3 region has the DNA TGTGCCAGCAGCCCCGGTGGACAGGGAGGGACCGGGGAGCTGTTTTTT.

Note on this clone: In the same sample, other DNA sequences code for this CDR3. The V and J genes are TRBV30 and TRBJ1-5; 8 nucleotides align to TRBD1. CDR1 GTSNPN and CDR2 SVGIG come from the germline V gene (reference sequence). The V gene end was trimmed by 5 bases and the J gene end by 5 bases; junction bases not matched to a gene: 5. The length of the CDR3 is 13 residues. For the CDR3, the DNA is TGTGCCTGGTCTGGGACAGGCTATCAGCCCCAGCATTTT. Protein product: CAWSGTGYQPQHF. Full variable domain (outside the CDR3, taken from reference TRBV30 and TRBJ1-5): SQTIHQWPATLVQPVGSPLSLECTVEGTSNPNLYWYRQAAGRGLQLLFYSVGIGQISSEVPQNLSASRPQDRQFILSSKKLLLSDSGFYLCAWSGTGYQPQHFGDGTRLSIL.

This clone was detected a few times. The rearrangement uses TRBV11-3 and TRBJ2-3, with no clear D. Germline V CDR1 and CDR2: SGHNT, YENEEA. V dropped 1 base and J dropped 0 bases, with 5 bases sitting between them. The CDR3 extends over 14 amino acids. DNA of the CDR3: TGTGCCAGCAGCTTAGGAACTAGCACAGATACGCAGTATTTT. Amino acids: CASSLGTSTDTQYF. Using reference TRBV11-3 and TRBJ2-3 for the parts outside the CDR3, the full variable domain is EAGVVQSPRYKIIEKKQPVAFWCNPISGHNTLYWYLQNLGQGPELLIRYENEEAVDDSQLPKDRFSAERLKGVDSTLKIQPAELGDSAVYLCASSLGTSTDTQYFGPGTRLTVL.

V and J are TRBV6-4 and TRBJ1-2, with 10 bases lining up with TRBD1. CDR3 size: 15 residues. V was pared by 0 bases and J by 6 bases, with 4 bases of the junction left unmatched. Germline V gene data show CDR1 as MRHNA and CDR2 as SNTAGT. The CDR3 bases are TGTGCCAGCAGTGACTCTGGGACAGGGGCCGATGGCTACACCTTC. Translation gives CASSDSGTGADGYTF.

This clone appeared once. The CDR3 region is CASSIQGYEQYF. The CDR3 region has the DNA TGTGCCAGTAGTATACAGGGATACGAGCAGTACTTC. This rearrangement joins TRBV19 to TRBJ2-7; possible D gene TRBD1, 5 bases. Trimming cost V 2 bases and J 4 bases, with 6 bases left between them. The CDR3 is made up of 12 amino acids. Germline CDR1 is LNHDA and CDR2 is SQIVND (reference sequence).

This chain connects TRBV18 to TRBJ2-7; perhaps TRBD2 as D (7 bases). Germline CDR1 KGHSH, CDR2 LQKENI. V dropped 2 bases and J dropped 7 bases, with 24 bases sitting between them. The CDR3 consists of 17 residues. The CDR3 DNA follows: TGTGCCAGCTCACCAGGGCGGGGGCGGCGAGCCCGGGATGAGCAGTACTTC. Amino acids: CASSPGRGRRARDEQYF.

J is TRBJ2-3 and V is TRBV7-3; 9 bases align to TRBD2. The CDR3 spans 15 residues. The germline CDR1 and CDR2 sequences are SGHTA and FQGTGA. Germline trimming cut 2 bases from V and 6 bases from J; bases unmatched to any gene: 6. The CDR3 region is CASSLLGTSMDTQYF. The CDR3 bases are TGTGCCAGCAGCTTACTCGGGACTAGCATGGATACGCAGTATTTT.

About this clone itself: Additional DNA sequences in this sample encode the identical CDR3. The rearrangement uses TRBV7-2 and TRBJ2-7, with TRBD2 identical over 9 bases. V shed 0 bases and J 3 bases; nucleotides not matched to a gene: 0. The CDR3 spans 14 residues. Germline V gives CDR1 SGHTA, CDR2 FQGNSA. The CDR3 sequence: CASSLASGGYEQYF. The CDR3 nucleotides are TGTGCCAGCAGCTTAGCTAGCGGGGGCTACGAGCAGTACTTC.

The chain links TRBV7-9 to TRBJ1-2; the D is unclear. This CDR3 region has 11 residues. Germline assignment: CDR1 SEHNR and CDR2 FQNEAQ (reference sequence). V lost 5 bases, J lost 5 bases, and 6 bases lay in between. DNA for the CDR3: TGTGCCAGCAGCGCGGGGTATGGCTACACCTTC. As protein: CASSAGYGYTF.

V usage is TRBV4-3 and J usage is TRBJ2-5; weak D call: TRBD1 (6 bases). Trimming took 4 bases from V and 2 from J, leaving 26 bases between them. Germline CDR1 is LGHNA and CDR2 is YSLEER. The CDR3 runs to 19 residues. CDR3 protein: CASSRRRPGAAQNQETQYF. CDR3 DNA: TGCGCCAGCAGCCGCCGACGGCCAGGGGCTGCTCAAAATCAAGAGACCCAGTACTTC.

This rearrangement joins TRBV2 to TRBJ1-6; D might be TRBD1 (5 bases). The CDR3 loop spans 14 amino acids. CDR1 is SNHLY, CDR2 FYNNEI, per germline. V was clipped by 7 bases and J by 6 bases, with 13 bases between them. The CDR3 DNA sequence: TGTGCCAGCAACCAAGACAGTTCTAATTCACCCCTCCACTTT. Amino acids: CASNQDSSNSPLHF.

This chain links TRBV12-3 or TRBV12-4 with TRBJ1-2, with unresolved D. The V end was cut by 7 bases, the J end by 7 bases, with 16 bases between. This CDR3 is built from 13 residues. The CDR3: CASTIGSGSGYTF. CDR3 in DNA: TGTGCCAGCACTATTGGGTCGGGGAGTGGCTACACCTTC.

The chain recombines TRBV5-4 with TRBJ2-1; 8 nucleotides match TRBD2. With 1 base clipped from V and 4 bases from J, the junction kept 4 bases outside the gene matches. The CDR3 runs to 15 residues. Looked up from germline, CDR1 is SGHNT and CDR2 is YYREEE (reference sequence). CDR3 in amino acids: CASSLSGGNYNEQFF. CDR3 nucleotides: TGTGCCAGCAGCTTGAGCGGGGGAAATTACAATGAGCAGTTCTTC.

The J gene is TRBJ1-2, the V gene TRBV7-2, with no clear D. CDR3 length: 14 residues. Germline V gene sequence: CDR1 SGHTA, CDR2 FQGNSA. Trimming took off 5 bases at V and 2 bases at J, with 12 bases between the two ends. For the CDR3, the DNA is TGTGCCAGCAGCCTGCACCCAGGAAACTATGGCTACACCTTC. Translated: CASSLHPGNYGYTF. The full variable domain, completed using reference TRBV7-2 and TRBJ1-2, is GAGVSQSPSNKVTEKGKDVELRCDPISGHTALYWYRQSLGQGLEFLIYFQGNSAPDKSGLPSDRFSAERTGGSVSTLTIQRTQQEDSAVYLCASSLHPGNYGYTFGSGTRLTVV.

This chain links TRBV23-1 with TRBJ2-1, with TRBD1 as a possible D gene (7 bases). TRBV23-1 is noted as an ORF with a role that remains uncertain. Trimming took off 3 bases at V and 1 base at J, with 13 bases between the two ends. The CDR3 runs 16 residues. CDR3 bases: TGCGCCAGCAGTCAGAAGGGGGCGGGATCCTACAATGAGCAGTTCTTC. This codes for CASSQKGAGSYNEQFF.

This chain connects TRBV4-2 to TRBJ2-1; 13 positions agree with TRBD2. Germline V gives CDR1 LGHNA, CDR2 YNFKEQ. The CDR3 covers 18 residues. V lost 2 bases to trimming and J lost 6 bases; unmatched junction nucleotides: 10. In nucleotides, the CDR3 is TGTGCCAGCAGCCAAAGACTAGCGGGGGGCTCCCATGGCAATGAGCAGTTCTTC. Translated, it gives CASSQRLAGGSHGNEQFF.